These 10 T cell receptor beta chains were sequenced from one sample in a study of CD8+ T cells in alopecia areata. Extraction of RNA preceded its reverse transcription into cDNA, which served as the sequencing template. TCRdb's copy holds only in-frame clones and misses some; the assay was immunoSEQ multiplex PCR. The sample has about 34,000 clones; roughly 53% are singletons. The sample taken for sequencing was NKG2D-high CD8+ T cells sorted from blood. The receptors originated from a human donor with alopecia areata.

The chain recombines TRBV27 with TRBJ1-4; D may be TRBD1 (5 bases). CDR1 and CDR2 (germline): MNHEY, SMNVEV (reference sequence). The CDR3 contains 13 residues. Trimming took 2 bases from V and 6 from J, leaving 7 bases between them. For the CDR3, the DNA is TGTGCCAGCAGTTTAATGGGGGATGAAAAACTGTTTTTT. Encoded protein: CASSLMGDEKLFF. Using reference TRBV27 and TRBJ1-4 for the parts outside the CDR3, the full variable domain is EAQVTQNPRYLITVTGKKLTVTCSQNMNHEYMSWYRQDPGLGLRQIYYSMNVEVTDKGDVPEGYKVSRKEKRNFPLILESPSPNQTSLYFCASSLMGDEKLFFGSGTQLSVL.

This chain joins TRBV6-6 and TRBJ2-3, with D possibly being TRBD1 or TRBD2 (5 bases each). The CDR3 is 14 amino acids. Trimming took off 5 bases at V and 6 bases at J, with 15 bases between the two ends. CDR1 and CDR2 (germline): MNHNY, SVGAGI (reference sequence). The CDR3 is CASSGTAVRDTQYF. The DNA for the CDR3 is TGTGCCAGCAGTGGGACCGCCGTTCGGGATACGCAGTATTTT.

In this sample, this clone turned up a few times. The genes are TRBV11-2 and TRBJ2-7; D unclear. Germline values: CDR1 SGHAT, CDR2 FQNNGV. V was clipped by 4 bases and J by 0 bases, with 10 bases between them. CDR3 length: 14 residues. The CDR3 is CASSSGPFSYEQYF. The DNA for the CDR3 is TGTGCCAGCAGCTCTGGACCTTTCTCCTACGAGCAGTACTTC.

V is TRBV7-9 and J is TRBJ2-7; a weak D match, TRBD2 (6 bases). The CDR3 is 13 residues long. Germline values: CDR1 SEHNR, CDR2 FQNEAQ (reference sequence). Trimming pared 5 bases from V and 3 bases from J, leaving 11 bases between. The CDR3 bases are TGTGCCAGCAGCGCCCGGGAGATCTACGAGCAGTACTTC. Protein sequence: CASSAREIYEQYF.

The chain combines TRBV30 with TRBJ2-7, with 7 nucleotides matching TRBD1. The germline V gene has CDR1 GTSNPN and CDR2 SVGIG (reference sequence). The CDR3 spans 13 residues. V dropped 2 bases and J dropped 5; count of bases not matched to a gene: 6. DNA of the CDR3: TGTGCCTGGAGTTACAGGGGATACGACGAGCAGTACTTC. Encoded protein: CAWSYRGYDEQYF.

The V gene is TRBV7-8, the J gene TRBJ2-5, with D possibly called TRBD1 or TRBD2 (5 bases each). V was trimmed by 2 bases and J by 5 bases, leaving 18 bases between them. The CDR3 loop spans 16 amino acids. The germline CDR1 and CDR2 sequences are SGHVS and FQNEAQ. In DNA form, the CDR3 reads TGTGCCAGCAGCTTAACGGGGCTCAGGGCTTGGGAGACCCAGTACTTC. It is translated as CASSLTGLRAWETQYF.

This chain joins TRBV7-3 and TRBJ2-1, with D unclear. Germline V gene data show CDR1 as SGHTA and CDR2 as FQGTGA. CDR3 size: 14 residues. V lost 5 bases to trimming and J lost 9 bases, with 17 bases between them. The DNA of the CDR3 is TGTGCCAGCAGCCCAATCGGAACTGGCAGTGAGCAGTTCTTC. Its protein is CASSPIGTGSEQFF.

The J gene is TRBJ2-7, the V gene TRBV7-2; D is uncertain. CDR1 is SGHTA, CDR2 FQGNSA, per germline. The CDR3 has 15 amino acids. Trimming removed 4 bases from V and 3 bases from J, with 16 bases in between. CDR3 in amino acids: CASSSVYEVFYEQYF. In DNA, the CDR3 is TGTGCCAGCAGCTCCGTTTACGAGGTCTTCTACGAGCAGTACTTC.

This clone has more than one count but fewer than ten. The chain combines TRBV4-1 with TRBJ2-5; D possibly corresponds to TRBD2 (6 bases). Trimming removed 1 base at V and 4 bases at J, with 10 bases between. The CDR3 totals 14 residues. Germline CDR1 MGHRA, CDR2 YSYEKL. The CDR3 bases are TGCGCCAGCAGCCAAGGCGGGGCCGGAGAGACCCAGTACTTC. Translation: CASSQGGAGETQYF.

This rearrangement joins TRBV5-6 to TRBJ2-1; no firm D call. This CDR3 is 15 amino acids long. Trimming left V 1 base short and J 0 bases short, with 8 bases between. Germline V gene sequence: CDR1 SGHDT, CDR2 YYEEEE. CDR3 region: CASSLLGVSYNEQFF. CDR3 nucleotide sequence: TGTGCCAGCAGCTTGCTAGGAGTCTCCTACAATGAGCAGTTCTTC.